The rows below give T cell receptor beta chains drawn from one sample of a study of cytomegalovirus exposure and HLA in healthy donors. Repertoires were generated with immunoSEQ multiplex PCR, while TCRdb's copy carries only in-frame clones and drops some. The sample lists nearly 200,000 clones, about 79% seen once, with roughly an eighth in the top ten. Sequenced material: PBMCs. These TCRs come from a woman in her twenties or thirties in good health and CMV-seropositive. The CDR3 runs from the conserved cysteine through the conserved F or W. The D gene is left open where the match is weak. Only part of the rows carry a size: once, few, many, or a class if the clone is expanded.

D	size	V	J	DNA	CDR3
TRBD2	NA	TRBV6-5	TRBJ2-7	TGTGCCAGCAGTTACAAAGGACTAGCTGGCGAGCAGTACTTC	CASSYKGLAGEQYF
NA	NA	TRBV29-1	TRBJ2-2	TGCAGCGTTGGGAGGGGGAACACCGGGGAGCTGTTTTTT	CSVGRGNTGELFF
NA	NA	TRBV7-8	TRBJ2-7	TGTGCCAGCAGCCCCCCGGACAGCTACGAGCAGTACTTC	CASSPPDSYEQYF
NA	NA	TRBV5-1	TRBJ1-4	TGCGCCAGCAGCTCCCGATCTACCAATGAAAAACTGTTTTTT	CASSSRSTNEKLFF
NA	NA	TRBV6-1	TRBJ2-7	TGTGCCAGCAAGAGGCTAGCAGTCTACGAGCAGTACTTC	CASKRLAVYEQYF
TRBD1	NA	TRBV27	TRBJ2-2	TGTGCCAGCAGTCGCCTGCCGGGACAGGGGACCACCGGGGAGCTGTTTTTT	CASSRLPGQGTTGELFF
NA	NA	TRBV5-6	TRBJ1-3	TGTGCCAGCAGCTCGCGAAGCTCTGGAAACACCATATATTTT	CASSSRSSGNTIYF
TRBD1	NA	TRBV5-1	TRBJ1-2	TGCGCCAGCAGCGGGGACAGGGGAGCTAACTATGGCTACACCTTC	CASSGDRGANYGYTF
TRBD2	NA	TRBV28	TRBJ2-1	TGTGCCAGCGCGGATTTAGCGGGACGCGGGCGGGGTGAGCAGTTCTTC	CASADLAGRGRGEQFF
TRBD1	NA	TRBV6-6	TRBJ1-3	TGTGCCAGCAGTCGACAGGGGAGCGGAAACACCATATATTTT	CASSRQGSGNTIYF
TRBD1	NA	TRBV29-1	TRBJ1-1	TGCAGCGCCATCACAGGGGGCCTCACTGAAGCTTTCTTT	CSAITGGLTEAFF
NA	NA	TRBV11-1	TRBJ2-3	TGTGCCAGCAGCCCGTCGGGGGTGCATACGCAGTATTTT	CASSPSGVHTQYF
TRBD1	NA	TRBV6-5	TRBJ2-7	TGTGCCAGCACTAAAACAGGGGGTTACGAGCAGTACTTC	CASTKTGGYEQYF
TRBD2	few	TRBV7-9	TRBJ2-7	TGTGCCAGCAGCTTACTAGCGGGCTCCTACGAGCAGTACTTC	CASSLLAGSYEQYF
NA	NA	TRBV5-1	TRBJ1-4	TGCGCCAGCAGCTTGGGACAGGATAATGAAAAACTGTTTTTT	CASSLGQDNEKLFF
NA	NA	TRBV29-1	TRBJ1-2	TGCAGCGTTGCTAGAATAGCTAACTATGGCTACACCTTC	CSVARIANYGYTF
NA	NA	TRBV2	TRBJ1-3	TGTGCCAGCAGTGAAATAGACTCTGGAAACACCATATATTTT	CASSEIDSGNTIYF
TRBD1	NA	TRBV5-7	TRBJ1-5	TGTGCCAGCAGCCCGGGACAGGCAAGGATGAGCAATCAGCCCCAGCATTTT	CASSPGQARMSNQPQHF
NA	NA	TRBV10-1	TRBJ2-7	TGCGCCAGCAAGGGACATCAAGTTTCCTACGAGCAGTACTTC	CASKGHQVSYEQYF
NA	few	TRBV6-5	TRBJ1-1	TGTGCCAGCAGCCCCGGTAGGAACACTGAAGCTTTCTTT	CASSPGRNTEAFF
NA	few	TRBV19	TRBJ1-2	TGTGCCAGTAGTATTGAGCTCGGGAGCTATGGCTACACCTTC	CASSIELGSYGYTF
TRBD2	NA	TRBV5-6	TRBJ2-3	TGTGCCAGCAGCGCACCTCTTGGGACTAGCGGGAGCACAGATACGCAGTATTTT	CASSAPLGTSGSTDTQYF
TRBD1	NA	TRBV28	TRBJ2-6	TGTGCCAGCAGGACAGGGTCCGGGGCCAACGTCCTGACTTTC	CASRTGSGANVLTF
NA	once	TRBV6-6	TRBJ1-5	TGTGCCAGCAGAGACATTTTGCAGCCCCAGCATTTT	CASRDILQPQHF
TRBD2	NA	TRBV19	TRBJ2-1	TGTGCCAGTAGTATGGCTAGCGGCCAGTACAATGAGCAGTTCTTC	CASSMASGQYNEQFF
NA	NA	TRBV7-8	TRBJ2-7	TGTGCCAGCAGCTTTAGCGGCGAGCAGTACTTC	CASSFSGEQYF
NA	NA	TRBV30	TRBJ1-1	TGTGCCAGCAAGACAGACCCGAACACTGAAGCTTTCTTT	CASKTDPNTEAFF
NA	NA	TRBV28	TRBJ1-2	TGTGCCAGCAGTTTCACAGGGCGAGACTATGGCTACACCTTC	CASSFTGRDYGYTF
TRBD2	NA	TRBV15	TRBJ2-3	TGTGCCACCAGCAGAGAACTAGCGGGGGTCCAAGCGCAGTATTTT	CATSRELAGVQAQYF
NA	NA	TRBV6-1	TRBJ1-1	TGTGCCATCACCGCCGGACAGACGAACACTGAAGCTTTCTTT	CAITAGQTNTEAFF
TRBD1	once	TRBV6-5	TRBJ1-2	TGTGCCAGCAGTTACCTAGGGACAGGGGAGTTCGGCTACACCTTC	CASSYLGTGEFGYTF
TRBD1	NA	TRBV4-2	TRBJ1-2	TGTGCCAGCAGCCAAGATAGGGACAGGGGCTATGGCTACACCTTC	CASSQDRDRGYGYTF